This paragraph reports one TCR beta chain. Its cognate antigen has yet to be identified. Base quality data are lacking; no much larger clone is found one base away. The data originate from a study of T cells of healthy individuals (dated by TCRdb to the late 2010s). Library prep was done by 5' RACE. Reads for this sample came from an Illumina MiSeq. TCRdb cleaned the public reads at Q25 with fastp, built clones with MiXCR and kept in-frame beta chains. Each CDR3 protein gets just one entry, which takes the most common genes and DNA from the rows behind it. Within this sample are 60,000 to 80,000 distinct CDR3 sequences, with about 17% of them counted one time only. Jointly, the top ten make up about 4.7% of the sample. CDR3 length: 13 amino acids, cysteine to phenylalanine. CDR3 DNA only is kept here, 39 bases in frame from base 1. At the junction V is shortened by 8 bases and J by 5 bases; bases outside the gene matches: 2.

The chain is made from TRBV12-3 or TRBV12-4 and TRBJ2-3; 12 middle bases align to TRBD2. This TCR was sampled from a human donor in good health. The CDR3 in this case is CASGGLAGDTQYF. The DNA sequence reads TGTGCCAGCGGGGGACTAGCGGGAGATACGCAGTATTTT.